The clone carrying this T cell receptor (beta chain) was counted between two and nine times. Its antigen is unknown. Clones were read by immunoSEQ multiplex PCR, and TCRdb kept only the in-frame ones, dropping some. The sample yields 2,500 to 3,500 clones, approximately 25% seen once. This sample is part of a study of T cells in localized non-small cell lung cancer. Findings and caveats of the study: Heterogeneity cannot be ruled out, as sequencing used one tumor region only. Density of T cells in blood, when higher, went with longer overall survival.

The germline V and J ends were trimmed by 5 bases and 0 bases, with 14 bases remaining between them. Germline V gene sequence: CDR1 MDHEN, CDR2 SYDVKM. This CDR3 is built from 16 residues. The source was normal lung tissue next to the tumor, collected before any cancer treatment. The source of this sequence is a man aged 35 to 69 with stage III squamous cell lung carcinoma. V and J are TRBV28 and TRBJ2-4, with TRBD2 as a possible D gene (5 bases). CDR3 protein: CASSPHPSLAKNIQYF. The CDR3 DNA follows: TGTGCCAGCAGTCCCCATCCTAGCTTAGCCAAAAACATTCAGTACTTC.